These T cell receptor beta chains were read from a single sample in a study of cytomegalovirus exposure and HLA in healthy donors. The assay was immunoSEQ multiplex PCR, and TCRdb's table has in-frame clones only and misses some. The sample contains roughly 140,000 clones, around 84% of which appear only once. The sequenced sample consisted of PBMCs. The receptors were sampled from a woman younger than 35 in good health and CMV-seronegative. Both conserved end residues are part of each CDR3. D genes are given only for firm matches. A clone size is listed for some rows: how often the clone was seen (once, few, many), or a class if it is expanded.

clone size	D gene	V gene	J gene	CDR3 DNA	CDR3 protein
.	TRBD1	TRBV23-1	TRBJ2-2	TGCGCCAGCAGTCAACGGGACAGGGTTTCCGGGGAGCTGTTTTTT	CASSQRDRVSGELFF
.	TRBD1	TRBV5-1	TRBJ1-2	TGCGCCAGCACCAAGATGGCAGGGGGCTACTATGGCTACACCTTC	CASTKMAGGYYGYTF
.	TRBD2	TRBV7-9	TRBJ2-5	TGTGCCAGCAGCTTAGTAGGGACTAGCGGCCAAGAGACCCAGTACTTC	CASSLVGTSGQETQYF
.	.	TRBV28	TRBJ2-1	TGTGCCAGCAGTTTAGGCGGATCCTTCGGGAATGAGCAGTTCTTC	CASSLGGSFGNEQFF
once	.	TRBV27	TRBJ2-5	TGTGCCAGCAGTCCCACCCCTAACTTCCAAGAGACCCAGTACTTC	CASSPTPNFQETQYF
.	.	TRBV21-1	TRBJ2-1	TGTGCCAGCAGCTGGAGGGGAGACAATGAGCAGTTCTTC	CASSWRGDNEQFF
.	.	TRBV19	TRBJ1-1	TGTGCCAGTATTCAACGGACACCCAACACTGAAGCTTTCTTT	CASIQRTPNTEAFF
.	.	TRBV29-1	TRBJ2-2	TGCAGCGTTGCTATCGGGACTGGGGACACCGGGGAGCTGTTTTTT	CSVAIGTGDTGELFF
.	TRBD2	TRBV27	TRBJ2-3	TGTGCCAGCAGTTCGCTAGGACTAGCGGCAAGGGAGTCGCAGTATTTT	CASSSLGLAARESQYF
.	.	TRBV6-5	TRBJ2-3	TGTGCCAGCAGTGCAGGGGTTATTACGACAGATACGCAGTATTTT	CASSAGVITTDTQYF
.	.	TRBV6-1	TRBJ2-1	TGTGCCAGCAGCCCTCATCCTCGGGAGCAGTTCTTC	CASSPHPREQFF
.	.	TRBV5-1	TRBJ1-1	TGCGCCAGCAGCTCAGGGGCGGCTGAAGCTTTCTTT	CASSSGAAEAFF